These 4 T cell receptor beta chains originate from one sample sequenced in a study of cytomegalovirus exposure and HLA in healthy donors. Primers: 60 Vbeta forward and 13 Jbeta reverse. TCRdb keeps only in-frame clones here, not all; method: immunoSEQ multiplex PCR. Of around 280,000 clones detected, about 90% appear once; the ten largest clones hold roughly 2%. The sample was PBMCs. The receptors were sampled from a woman between 18 and 30 years old in good health and CMV-seronegative.

This chain uses TRBV11-2 with TRBJ2-1, with 11 bases aligning to TRBD2. Germline loops: CDR1 SGHAT, CDR2 FQNNGV. There are 18 residues in the CDR3. After removal of 5 bases from V and 5 bases from J, the junction contained 14 bases not matched to a gene. The CDR3 DNA reads as TGTGCCAGCAGCCCCCGTACTAGCGGGGGAGTCAATAACAATGAGCAGTTCTTC. Its translation is CASSPRTSGGVNNNEQFF. Variable domain in full (rest from reference TRBV11-2 and TRBJ2-1): EAGVAQSPRYKIIEKRQSVAFWCNPISGHATLYWYQQILGQGPKLLIQFQNNGVVDDSQLPKDRFSAERLKGVDSTLKIQPAKLEDSAVYLCASSPRTSGGVNNNEQFFGPGTRLTVL.

V usage is TRBV2 and J usage is TRBJ1-6, with TRBD1 identical over 7 bases. CDR3 length equals 15 residues. Germline CDR1 SNHLY, CDR2 FYNNEI. V shed 4 bases and J 10 bases; nucleotides not matched to a gene: 10. CDR3 nucleotides: TGTGCCAGCAGTGCCAAGCAGACAGGGAGCTCACCCCTCCACTTT. It encodes CASSAKQTGSSPLHF.

The chain is built from TRBV6-1 and TRBJ2-5; 8 positions match TRBD2. The CDR3 extends over 14 amino acids. Germline V gives CDR1 MNHNS, CDR2 SASEGT. The V and J ends lost 0 bases and 11 bases, in that order; junction bases with no gene match: 8. The DNA for the CDR3 is TGTGCCAGCAGTGAAGCGCTTCAGGGACTAGTTCAGTACTTC. Amino acid sequence: CASSEALQGLVQYF.

V gene TRBV2 combines with J gene TRBJ1-2; perhaps TRBD1 as D (6 bases). The CDR3 consists of 15 residues. Looked up from germline, CDR1 is SNHLY and CDR2 is FYNNEI. V was shortened by 7 bases and J by 2 bases, with 17 bases between the two germline ends. The CDR3 nucleotides are TGTGCCAGCATCAGAAATGGACAGATAAACTATGGCTACACCTTC. Amino acid sequence: CASIRNGQINYGYTF.